The rows below give T cell receptor beta chains drawn from one sample of a study of blood T cell repertoires in COVID-19. Assay: immunoSEQ multiplex PCR; the TCRdb copy retains only in-frame clones and omits some. Here the sample spans under 250,000 clones, 65% to 90% being singletons. Sequenced input: peripheral blood. The receptors originated from a man aged 45-65 years with COVID-19, enrolled during active disease. The conserved cysteine and the conserved F or W are not part of the CDR3 here.

J: TRBJ2-1; V: TRBV7-6; CDR3: ASSLDGGKIRNEQF
J: TRBJ1-4; V: TRBV23-1; CDR3: ASSAPPGQFLEKLF
J: TRBJ2-1; V: TRBV2; CDR3: ASNSKSSYNEQF
J: TRBJ2-1; V: TRBV2; CDR3: ARRQGSYNEQF
J: TRBJ2-7; V: TRBV28; CDR3: ASRAPRSSYEQY
J: TRBJ1-3; V: TRBV6-2/TRBV6-3; CDR3: ASSPRGQGTGNTIY
J: TRBJ1-1; V: TRBV18; CDR3: ASSPMGGENTEAF
J: TRBJ2-7; V: TRBV19; CDR3: ASSRDRGYEQY
J: TRBJ2-3; V: TRBV27; CDR3: ASSFTSGADTQY
J: TRBJ2-7; V: TRBV19; CDR3: ASSAQGYEQY
J: TRBJ1-6; V: TRBV18; CDR3: ASSPRSGRNNSPLH
J: TRBJ1-6; V: TRBV3-1/TRBV3-2; CDR3: ASSHGTVNSPLH
J: TRBJ1-2; V: TRBV4-3; CDR3: ASSPEGGFNYGYT
J: TRBJ2-7; V: TRBV19; CDR3: ASSALGTGGIEQY
J: TRBJ2-2; V: TRBV5-1; CDR3: ASGIAGGRLTGELF
J: TRBJ2-1; V: TRBV7-3; CDR3: ASSLAGRDNEQF
J: TRBJ2-7; V: TRBV2; CDR3: ASRTSGSYEQY
J: TRBJ2-7; V: TRBV6-5; CDR3: ASRGTASSYEQY
J: TRBJ2-7; V: TRBV19; CDR3: ASTPPGGSSYEQY
J: TRBJ2-1; V: TRBV5-4; CDR3: ASSGSSGTYVNEQF
J: TRBJ1-1; V: TRBV5-1; CDR3: ASSDRTGSLNTEAF
J: TRBJ2-7; V: TRBV7-2; CDR3: ASSWVGTGMYYEQY
J: TRBJ2-7; V: TRBV7-9; CDR3: ASSFGDSLYSYEQY
J: TRBJ2-7; V: TRBV19; CDR3: ASSYSGRYYEQY
J: TRBJ2-5; V: TRBV7-2; CDR3: ASSLAWRQETQY
J: TRBJ2-7; V: TRBV14; CDR3: ASSQEGGFPYEQY
J: TRBJ1-3; V: TRBV28; CDR3: ASRRGSSGNTIY
J: TRBJ2-4; V: TRBV27; CDR3: ASSQRLAGEPLAKNIQY
J: TRBJ2-3; V: TRBV10-3; CDR3: AISTGGGDGTQY
J: TRBJ2-3; V: TRBV9; CDR3: ASSGLSGRSTDTQY
J: TRBJ2-1; V: TRBV6-4; CDR3: ASGTSVNNEQF
J: TRBJ1-1; V: TRBV12-5; CDR3: ASGSTRRDSNTEAF
J: TRBJ2-7; V: TRBV7-2; CDR3: ATRGGGYEQY
J: TRBJ2-1; V: TRBV29-1; CDR3: SVDRLAVDNEQF
J: TRBJ1-3; V: TRBV7-8; CDR3: ASSLTTGRSGNTIY
J: TRBJ2-5; V: TRBV11-3; CDR3: ASSHGRDTSGQETQY
J: TRBJ2-7; V: TRBV27; CDR3: ATSPGDRVSYEQY
J: TRBJ1-6; V: TRBV15; CDR3: ATSRDLAGWDSPLH